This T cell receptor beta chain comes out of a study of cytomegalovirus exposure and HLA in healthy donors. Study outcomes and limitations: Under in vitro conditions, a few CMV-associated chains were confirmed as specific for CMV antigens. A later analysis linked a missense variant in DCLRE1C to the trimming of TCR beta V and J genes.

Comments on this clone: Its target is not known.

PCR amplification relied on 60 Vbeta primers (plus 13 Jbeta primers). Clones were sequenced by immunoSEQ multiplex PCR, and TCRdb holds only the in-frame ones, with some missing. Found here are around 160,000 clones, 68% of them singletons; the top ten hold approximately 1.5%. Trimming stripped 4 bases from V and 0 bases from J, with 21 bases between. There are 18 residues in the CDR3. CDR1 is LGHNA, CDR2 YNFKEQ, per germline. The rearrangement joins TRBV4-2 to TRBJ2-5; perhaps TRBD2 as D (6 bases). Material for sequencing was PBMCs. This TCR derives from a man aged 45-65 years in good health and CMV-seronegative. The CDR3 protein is CASSRSLTGTDYQETQYF. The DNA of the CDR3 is TGTGCCAGCAGCCGAAGCCTTACGGGGACTGATTACCAAGAGACCCAGTACTTC.